These 10 T cell receptor beta chains originate from one sample sequenced in a study of molecular identifiers for immune sequencing clone quantification. TCRdb called the PCR reads again in MiXCR, with one record for every CDR3 protein. Of about 330,000 distinct CDR3 sequences listed, roughly 23% are singletons. The sequencing sample was made of naive CD8+ T cells from blood, with Jurkat cell RNA spiked in. Noted subset: FACS-sorted CD8+CD4-CCR7+CD45RA+ naive T cells. The receptors shown here come from a human donor in good health. Some libraries in this study had Jurkat cell RNA spiked in.

This clonotype was counted ten times or more. The CDR3 DNA follows: TGCAGCGTGACCCATGGTAGCGGGAACCCTCGGTACGAGCAGTACTTC. Protein sequence: CSVTHGSGNPRYEQYF. The chain couples TRBV29-1 to TRBJ2-7; 8 bases line up with TRBD2. The CDR3 spans 16 residues. Germline lookup yields CDR1 SQVTM and CDR2 ANQGSEA. The V gene end was trimmed by 6 bases and the J gene end by 4 bases; junction bases not matched to a gene: 17.

This clonotype has just one count. The gene calls are TRBV11-2 and TRBJ2-3, with 7 bases that match TRBD2. V trimming: 11 bases; J trimming: 6 bases; junction bases outside the gene matches: 20. Looked up from germline, CDR1 is SGHAT and CDR2 is FQNNGV. The CDR3 runs 16 residues. The CDR3 DNA sequence: TGTGCCCGCCGCTATCGTGGGGCTAGCGGCCCCGATACGCAGTATTTT. It encodes CARRYRGASGPDTQYF.

This clonotype was counted many times. This rearrangement joins TRBV12-3 or TRBV12-4 to TRBJ2-7; 11 positions match TRBD1. CDR3 length: 15 amino acids. Losses at the gene ends were 7 bases for V and 6 bases for J; bases not matched to a gene: 11. In nucleotides, the CDR3 is TGTGCCAGCACCTCTGGACAGGGGGCAAGAAGCGAGCAGTACTTC. It is translated as CASTSGQGARSEQYF.

Note on this clonotype: This may be a read error: a much more frequent sequence differs by one nucleotide. The rearrangement links TRBV4-3 to TRBJ2-1; D may match TRBD1 or TRBD2 (5 bases each). The CDR3 has 15 residues. From germline, CDR1 is LGHNA and CDR2 YSLEER. V lost 0 bases, J lost 5 bases, and 11 bases lay in between. CDR3 loop: CASSQDQGVHNEQFF. Here the CDR3 DNA reads TGCGCCAGCAGCCAAGATCAGGGAGTACACAATGAGCAGTTCTTC.

This clonotype was detected a few times. The chain links TRBV25-1 to TRBJ2-7; weak D call: TRBD2 (5 bases). Trimming cost V 8 bases and J 2 bases, with 13 bases left between them. This CDR3 spans 13 amino acids. CDR1 MGHDK and CDR2 SYGVNS come from the germline V gene. In nucleotides, the CDR3 is TGTGCCAGCCTGGACTGGTTTACCTACGAGCAGTACTTC. It specifies CASLDWFTYEQYF.

This clonotype was counted at least ten times. The rearrangement uses TRBV2 and TRBJ2-7, with 8 bases identical to TRBD1. CDR1 SNHLY and CDR2 FYNNEI come from the germline V gene. V was pared by 6 bases and J by 5 bases, with 6 bases of the junction left unmatched. The CDR3 length is 13 residues. CDR3 loop: CASSYQGANEQYF. CDR3 in DNA: TGTGCCAGCAGCTACCAGGGGGCGAACGAGCAGTACTTC. Using reference TRBV2 and TRBJ2-7 for the parts outside the CDR3, the full variable domain is EPEVTQTPSHQVTQMGQEVILRCVPISNHLYFYWYRQILGQKVEFLVSFYNNEISEKSEIFDDQFSVERPDGSNFTLKIRSTKLEDSAMYFCASSYQGANEQYFGPGTRLTVT.

Regarding this clonotype: A clone one base away is much larger, so this may be a read error. The chain recombines TRBV28 with TRBJ2-7; D gene uncertain. From germline, CDR1 is MDHEN and CDR2 SYDVKM. There are 15 residues in the CDR3. The CDR3 nucleotides read TGTGCCAGCAGTTTAGTCCATCTTGGAACCTACGCGCAGTACTTC. Residues: CASSLVHLGTYAQYF. The full variable domain, its missing parts supplied by reference TRBV28 and TRBJ2-7, is DVKVTQSSRYLVKRTGEKVFLECVQDMDHENMFWYRQDPGLGLRLIYFSYDVKMKEKGDIPEGYSVSREKKERFSLILESASTNQTSMYLCASSLVHLGTYAQYFGPGTRLTVT.

The chain combines TRBV12-5 with TRBJ1-5; D remains ambiguous. CDR3 length: 15 amino acids. The germline V and J ends were trimmed by 4 bases and 0 bases, with 10 bases remaining between them. CDR1 and CDR2 (germline): LGHNT, FRNRAP. CDR3 in DNA: TGTGCTAGTGGTTCCCTAACGGATAGCAATCAGCCCCAGCATTTT. This gives the protein CASGSLTDSNQPQHF.

In its sample, this clonotype was seen many times. The rearrangement joins TRBV5-4 to TRBJ1-1; D remains ambiguous. Germline CDR1 is SGHNT and CDR2 is YYREEE (reference sequence). V lost 5 bases, J lost 0 bases, and 8 bases lay in between. This CDR3 has 13 amino acids. In DNA form, the CDR3 reads TGTGCCAGCAGGATAACTCTGAACACTGAAGCTTTCTTT. Protein: CASRITLNTEAFF.

A few counts support this clonotype. This rearrangement joins TRBV20-1 to TRBJ2-5; the D gene is possibly TRBD1 (5 bases). Germline V CDR1 and CDR2: DFQATT, SNEGSKA (reference sequence). The V end was cut by 6 bases, the J end by 2 bases, with 19 bases between. The CDR3 extends over 15 amino acids. This chain's CDR3 is CSAFTQGRAQETQYF. In DNA, the CDR3 is TGCAGTGCGTTTACCCAGGGTAGGGCACAAGAGACCCAGTACTTC.